These T cell receptor beta chains were read from a single sample in a study of cytomegalovirus exposure and HLA in healthy donors. Profiled with immunoSEQ multiplex PCR; TCRdb holds only in-frame clones, not every one. The table includes roughly 160,000 clones, about three quarters detected once. The specimen sequenced was PBMCs. The receptors originated from a woman aged 25-40 years in good health and CMV-seronegative. CDR3s include the opening cysteine and the closing phenylalanine or tryptophan. The D gene is left open where the match is weak. Size is omitted from some rows. Given values are once, few, many or a class for expanded clones.

abundance,j_gene,d_gene,v_gene,CDR3aa,CDR3nt
.,TRBJ2-1,.,TRBV28,CASTAGTNNEQFF,TGTGCCAGCACTGCAGGGACAAACAATGAGCAGTTCTTC
.,TRBJ1-3,.,TRBV4-3,CASSQDYPSRPPGDTIYF,TGCGCCAGCAGCCAAGATTATCCTTCGCGGCCCCCGGGGGACACCATATATTTT
.,TRBJ2-6,.,TRBV7-2,CASSLAISGANVLTF,TGTGCCAGCAGCTTAGCCATCTCTGGGGCCAACGTCCTGACTTTC
once,TRBJ1-6,.,TRBV7-9,CASSSTSYNSPLHF,TGTGCCAGCAGCTCGACATCTTATAATTCACCCCTCCACTTT
.,TRBJ2-1,TRBD2,TRBV4-2,CASSQGLAGAHYNEQFF,TGTGCCAGCAGCCAAGGTTTAGCGGGAGCCCACTACAATGAGCAGTTCTTC
.,TRBJ2-5,TRBD1,TRBV29-1,CSVEQGAGETQYF,TGCAGCGTCGAACAGGGGGCAGGGGAGACCCAGTACTTC
.,TRBJ1-3,.,TRBV18,CASSPETAGNTIYF,TGTGCCAGCTCACCAGAGACAGCTGGAAACACCATATATTTT
few,TRBJ2-7,TRBD1,TRBV28,CASRSPGQGPYEQYF,TGTGCCAGCAGATCACCGGGACAGGGACCCTACGAGCAGTACTTC
.,TRBJ2-3,.,TRBV7-6,CASSLKAGGTDTQYF,TGTGCCAGCAGCTTAAAAGCCGGGGGCACAGATACGCAGTATTTT
.,TRBJ2-1,TRBD1,TRBV7-3,CASSAGTGSHNEQFF,TGTGCCAGCAGCGCCGGGACAGGGAGCCACAATGAGCAGTTCTTC
.,TRBJ2-7,.,TRBV19,CASIRYPTGTYEQYF,TGTGCCAGTATCCGGTACCCGACAGGAACCTACGAGCAGTACTTC
.,TRBJ1-4,.,TRBV18,CASSKTQGSGEKLFF,TGTGCCAGCTCAAAAACGCAGGGGAGTGGAGAAAAACTGTTTTTT
.,TRBJ2-3,.,TRBV19,CASSTPNGASADTQYF,TGTGCCAGTAGTACCCCCAATGGGGCTAGTGCAGATACGCAGTATTTT
few,TRBJ2-2,TRBD1,TRBV5-4,CASSLAGTGGTGELFF,TGTGCCAGCAGCTTGGCCGGGACAGGGGGAACCGGGGAGCTGTTTTTT
.,TRBJ2-5,TRBD2,TRBV29-1,CSVAGLAGGPWETQYF,TGCAGCGTGGCGGGACTAGCGGGAGGGCCGTGGGAGACCCAGTACTTC
.,TRBJ2-1,TRBD1,TRBV5-1,CASSFGQGSDEQFF,TGCGCCAGCAGCTTTGGACAGGGGAGCGATGAGCAGTTCTTC
.,TRBJ2-1,.,TRBV7-6,CASSLGAGDYNEQFF,TGTGCCAGCAGCTTAGGAGCAGGGGATTACAATGAGCAGTTCTTC
.,TRBJ1-5,.,TRBV28,CASSFRGGQPQHF,TGTGCCAGCAGCTTCCGAGGGGGTCAGCCCCAGCATTTT
few,TRBJ1-5,TRBD1,TRBV2,CASRVGTGGQPQHF,TGTGCCAGCAGAGTTGGGACAGGGGGTCAGCCCCAGCATTTT
.,TRBJ1-1,TRBD1,TRBV28,CAIQGQLNTEAFF,TGTGCCATCCAGGGACAGCTCAACACTGAAGCTTTCTTT
.,TRBJ1-1,TRBD1,TRBV6-5,CASSWGTGVGNTEAFF,TGTGCCAGCAGTTGGGGGACAGGGGTGGGGAACACTGAAGCTTTCTTT
.,TRBJ2-3,.,TRBV7-3,CASSPLGGLDTQYF,TGTGCCAGCAGCCCTCTGGGGGGGCTAGATACGCAGTATTTT
.,TRBJ2-1,.,TRBV4-2,CASSQEVRGHPPYNEQFF,TGTGCCAGCAGCCAAGAGGTAAGGGGACACCCACCCTACAATGAGCAGTTCTTC
few,TRBJ1-1,TRBD1,TRBV14,CASSPRTGRVAFF,TGTGCCAGCAGCCCAAGGACAGGTCGGGTAGCTTTCTTT
.,TRBJ2-3,.,TRBV9,CASSVVAADTQYF,TGTGCCAGCAGCGTAGTAGCTGCAGATACGCAGTATTTT
.,TRBJ1-1,.,TRBV19,CASSRGQLNTEAFF,TGTGCCAGTAGCCGGGGACAATTGAACACTGAAGCTTTCTTT
.,TRBJ2-7,TRBD2,TRBV6-1,CASRTSGSREQYF,TGTGCCAGTCGGACTAGCGGGAGTCGCGAGCAGTACTTC
few,TRBJ1-4,.,TRBV2,CASTEGVNEKLFF,TGTGCCAGCACGGAGGGTGTTAATGAAAAACTGTTTTTT
.,TRBJ1-5,TRBD1,TRBV25-1,CASSEPPSTGTNQPQHF,TGTGCCAGCAGTGAACCACCCTCGACAGGGACCAATCAGCCCCAGCATTTT
few,TRBJ2-3,.,TRBV4-2,CASSQGETDTQYF,TGTGCCAGCAGCCAAGGCGAAACAGATACGCAGTATTTT
once,TRBJ1-1,.,TRBV5-5,CASSVTLRSYTEAFF,TGTGCCAGCAGCGTAACCTTAAGGAGTTACACTGAAGCTTTCTTT
.,TRBJ2-5,TRBD2,TRBV6-6,CASRPTSAIQETQYF,TGTGCCAGCAGGCCGACTAGCGCCATTCAAGAGACCCAGTACTTC
few,TRBJ1-2,.,TRBV9,CASSAQGYGYTF,TGTGCCAGCAGCGCACAGGGTTATGGCTACACCTTC
.,TRBJ2-1,.,TRBV5-1,CASSLTRSNEQFF,TGCGCCAGCAGCCTTACCAGGTCCAATGAGCAGTTCTTC
.,TRBJ2-7,.,TRBV2,CASSDAGLYEQYF,TGTGCCAGCAGTGATGCGGGGCTCTACGAGCAGTACTTC
.,TRBJ2-1,TRBD2,TRBV11-3,CASSFGTTNYNEQFF,TGTGCCAGCAGCTTCGGGACTACCAACTACAATGAGCAGTTCTTC
.,TRBJ2-7,.,TRBV7-9,CASSLGTYEQYF,TGTGCCAGCAGCTTAGGTACCTACGAGCAGTACTTC
.,TRBJ2-5,TRBD1,TRBV13,CASSSRTGKETQYF,TGTGCCAGCAGCTCCCGGACAGGAAAAGAGACCCAGTACTTC
.,TRBJ2-1,.,TRBV5-1,CASSWKGGGSYNEQFF,TGCGCCAGCAGCTGGAAGGGGGGGGGCTCCTACAATGAGCAGTTCTTC
once,TRBJ2-7,TRBD2,TRBV4-1,CASSQGEGPLGQPEQYF,TGCGCCAGCAGCCAAGGGGAGGGACCCCTAGGGCAGCCGGAGCAGTACTTC
.,TRBJ2-7,.,TRBV28,CASIRAGSGREQYF,TGTGCCAGCATTCGGGCAGGGTCTGGCCGGGAGCAGTACTTC
.,TRBJ2-7,.,TRBV27,CASSSGIFYEQYF,TGTGCCAGCAGTTCAGGGATTTTCTACGAGCAGTACTTC
few,TRBJ2-5,.,TRBV9,CASSVSGVGETQYF,TGTGCCAGCAGCGTATCCGGAGTTGGAGAGACCCAGTACTTC
.,TRBJ2-3,TRBD2,TRBV9,CASSSGLAGGHADTQYF,TGTGCCAGCAGCTCCGGACTAGCGGGAGGGCACGCAGATACGCAGTATTTT
few,TRBJ1-5,.,TRBV5-4,CASSPGVNQPQHF,TGTGCCAGCAGCCCAGGCGTAAATCAGCCCCAGCATTTT
.,TRBJ2-2,.,TRBV5-1,CASSAGGNTGELFF,TGCGCCAGCAGCGCCGGGGGGAACACCGGGGAGCTGTTTTTT
.,TRBJ2-5,.,TRBV7-9,CASSSGQGGFLETQYF,TGTGCCAGCAGTTCGGGGCAGGGAGGTTTCTTGGAGACCCAGTACTTC
.,TRBJ1-5,.,TRBV28,CASSPGWSNQPQHF,TGTGCCAGCAGCCCAGGGTGGAGCAATCAGCCCCAGCATTTT
.,TRBJ2-1,.,TRBV7-2,CASSSPGLQTNEQFF,TGTGCCAGCAGCTCGCCAGGACTCCAAACCAATGAGCAGTTCTTC
.,TRBJ2-1,TRBD2,TRBV28,CASILTSGYNEQFF,TGTGCCAGCATTTTAACTAGCGGTTACAATGAGCAGTTCTTC